Detailed here is one T cell receptor beta chain. Its specificity is unknown. These data are taken from a study of T cells after posttransplantation cyclophosphamide. Whole-study findings and limits: Later blood repertoires were often dominated by clones from the donor CD8+ memory compartment. TRB overlap between skin or GI tissue T cells and blood was limited. Recipient CMV seropositivity and CMV reactivation strongly tracked TRB clonality.

Cyclophosphamide on days +3 and +4 followed busulfan-fludarabine conditioning and a marrow graft. The repertoire was sequenced with immunoSEQ multiplex PCR; TCRdb's copy has only in-frame clones and lacks some. Here the sample spans about 8,000 clones, 85% to 90% being singletons. CDR3 size: 16 residues. V lost 5 bases to trimming and J lost 3 bases, with 17 bases between them. Germline V gives CDR1 LNHDA, CDR2 SQIVND (reference sequence). The source is a female patient in her fifties or sixties who received an allogeneic stem cell transplant from a related donor, was CMV-positive, and had no GVHD. Some T cells may be the graft donor's. The sequences come from CD4+ T cells sorted from blood, collected less than 1,500 days after allogeneic stem cell transplant with posttransplant cyclophosphamide. The gene calls are TRBV19 and TRBJ1-5; the D is unclear. This CDR3 is CASSFYQRAVNQPQHF. CDR3 DNA sequence: TGTGCCAGTAGTTTTTATCAGCGGGCCGTCAATCAGCCCCAGCATTTT. Based on the CDR3 plus reference TRBV19 and TRBJ1-5, the full variable domain is DGGITQSPKYLFRKEGQNVTLSCEQNLNHDAMYWYRQDPGQGLRLIYYSQIVNDFQKGDIAEGYSVSREKKESFPLTVTSAQKNPTAFYLCASSFYQRAVNQPQHFGDGTRLSIL.